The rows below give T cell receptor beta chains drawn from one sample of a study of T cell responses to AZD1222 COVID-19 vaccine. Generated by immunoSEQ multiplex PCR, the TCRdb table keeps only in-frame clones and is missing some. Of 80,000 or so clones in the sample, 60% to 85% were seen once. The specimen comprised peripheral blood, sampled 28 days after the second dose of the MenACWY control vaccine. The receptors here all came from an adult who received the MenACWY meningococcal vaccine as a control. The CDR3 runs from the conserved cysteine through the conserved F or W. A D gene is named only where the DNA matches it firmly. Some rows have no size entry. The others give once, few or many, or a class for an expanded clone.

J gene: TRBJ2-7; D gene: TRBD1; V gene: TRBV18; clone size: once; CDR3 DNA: TGTGCCAGCTCACCGGGACAGGGACAACACGAGCAGTACTTC; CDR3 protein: CASSPGQGQHEQYF
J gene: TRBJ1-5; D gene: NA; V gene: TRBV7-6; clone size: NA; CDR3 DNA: TGTGCCAGCAGCCTAACGGGACGGGGGCAGCCCCAGCATTTT; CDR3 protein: CASSLTGRGQPQHF
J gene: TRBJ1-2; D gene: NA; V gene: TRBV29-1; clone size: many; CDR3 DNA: TGCAGCGGGGGATCAGGAGGGAAGGGCTACACCTTC; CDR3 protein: CSGGSGGKGYTF
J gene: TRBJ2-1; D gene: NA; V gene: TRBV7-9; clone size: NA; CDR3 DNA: TGTGCCAGCAGCTTAGTGGGCAGATACAATGAGCAGTTCTTC; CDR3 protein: CASSLVGRYNEQFF
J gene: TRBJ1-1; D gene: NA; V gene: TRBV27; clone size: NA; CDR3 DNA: TGTGCCAGCAGAGTGGGGGGGGTAGGGGCTGAAGCTTTCTTT; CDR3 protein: CASRVGGVGAEAFF
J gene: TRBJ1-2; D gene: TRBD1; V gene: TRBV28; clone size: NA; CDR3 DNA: TGTGCCAGCAGCGACAGGGGGCGTTCAGCTTATGGCTACACCTTC; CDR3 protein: CASSDRGRSAYGYTF
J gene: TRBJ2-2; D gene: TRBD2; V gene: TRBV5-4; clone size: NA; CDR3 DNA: TGTGCCAGCAGCTTGGGGCTAGCGGGGAACACCGGGGAGCTGTTTTTT; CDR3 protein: CASSLGLAGNTGELFF
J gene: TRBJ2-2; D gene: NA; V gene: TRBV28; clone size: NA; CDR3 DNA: TGTGCCAGCAGTTTATCCGCGCGCACCGGGGAGCTGTTTTTT; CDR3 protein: CASSLSARTGELFF
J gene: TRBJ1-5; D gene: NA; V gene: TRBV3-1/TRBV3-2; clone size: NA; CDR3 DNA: TGTGCCAGCAGCCAGGGTAGGGGAGGGGGTCAGCCCCAGCATTTT; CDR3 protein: CASSQGRGGGQPQHF
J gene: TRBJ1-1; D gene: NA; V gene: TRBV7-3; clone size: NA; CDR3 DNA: TGTGCCAGCAGCTTAACGGGGGGGACTGAAGCTTTCTTT; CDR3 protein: CASSLTGGTEAFF
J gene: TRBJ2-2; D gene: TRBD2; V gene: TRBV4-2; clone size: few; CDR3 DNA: TGTGCCAGCAGCCGCCCGGGGGGGCAAAACGGGGAGCTGTTTTTT; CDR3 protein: CASSRPGGQNGELFF
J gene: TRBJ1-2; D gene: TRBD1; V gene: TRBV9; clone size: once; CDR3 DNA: TGTGCCAGCAGCGTGGGTTTTCAGGGGGCATATGGCTACACCTTC; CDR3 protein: CASSVGFQGAYGYTF
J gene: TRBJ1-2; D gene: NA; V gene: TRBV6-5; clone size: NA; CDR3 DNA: TGTGGCTCGGAAGGGTTCTATGGCTACACCTTC; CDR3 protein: CGSEGFYGYTF
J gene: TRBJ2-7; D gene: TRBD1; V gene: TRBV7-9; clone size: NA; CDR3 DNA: TGTGCCAGCAGCTCGGGACAGGGGGCACCATACGAGCAGTACTTC; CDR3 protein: CASSSGQGAPYEQYF
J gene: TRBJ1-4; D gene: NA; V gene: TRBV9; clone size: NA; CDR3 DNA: TGTGCCAGCAGCGTAGGCCAGGGTGTTAATGAAAAACTGTTTTTT; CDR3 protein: CASSVGQGVNEKLFF
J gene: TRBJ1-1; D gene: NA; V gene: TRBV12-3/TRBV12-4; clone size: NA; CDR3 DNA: TGTGCCAGCAGAGGACTAAGGGACACTGAAGCTTTCTTT; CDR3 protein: CASRGLRDTEAFF
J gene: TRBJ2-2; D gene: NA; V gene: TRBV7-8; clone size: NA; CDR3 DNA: TGTGCCAGCAGCTTGTATCGGCCCGCAGGCGACACCGGGGAGCTGTTTTTT; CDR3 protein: CASSLYRPAGDTGELFF
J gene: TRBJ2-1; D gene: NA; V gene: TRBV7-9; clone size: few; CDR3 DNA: TGTGCCAGCAGCTTAGCCCGGGGTGGGCCCTACAATGAGCAGTTCTTC; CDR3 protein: CASSLARGGPYNEQFF
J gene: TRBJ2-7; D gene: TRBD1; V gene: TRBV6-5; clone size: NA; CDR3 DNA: TGTGCCAGCATTTCCGGGACAGGGACCGGGGAGCAGTACTTC; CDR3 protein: CASISGTGTGEQYF
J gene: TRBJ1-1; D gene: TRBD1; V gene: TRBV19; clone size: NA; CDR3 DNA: TGTGCCAGTAGTTTGGACAGGAACGCTGAAGCTTTCTTT; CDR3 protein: CASSLDRNAEAFF
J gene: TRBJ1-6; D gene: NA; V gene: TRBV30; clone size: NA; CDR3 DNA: TGTGCCTGGAGCCATCCCAAACACCAACTCGGGGAATCACCCCTCCACTTT; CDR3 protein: CAWSHPKHQLGESPLHF